The 5 T cell receptor beta chains given below trace back to one sample, sequenced in a study of OX40 agonist ivuxolimab in advanced cancers. Measured with immunoSEQ multiplex PCR; TCRdb has only the in-frame clones, and not every one. Here the sample spans about 69,000 clones, 90% to 95% being singletons. Material: CD4+ or CD8+ T cells sorted from blood, obtained in a trial of the OX40 agonist ivuxolimab. These TCRs come from an adult with an advanced solid tumor such as melanoma, head and neck, liver or kidney cancer.

The V and J genes are TRBV5-1 and TRBJ2-1; D may match TRBD1 or TRBD2 (5 bases each). Germline V CDR1 and CDR2: SGHRS, YFSETQ. V gave up 0 bases and J gave up 7 bases, with 17 bases separating them. The length of the CDR3 is 16 residues. The CDR3 DNA reads as TGCGCCAGCAGCTTGGCATTTCAGGGAGTAGGTAATGAGCAGTTCTTC. It specifies CASSLAFQGVGNEQFF.

This clone came up a few times. V gene TRBV29-1 combines with J gene TRBJ2-1, with D possibly called TRBD1 or TRBD2 (6 bases each). Trimming took off 7 bases at V and 3 bases at J, with 16 bases between the two ends. CDR1 and CDR2 from the germline V gene are SQVTM and ANQGSEA. The CDR3 totals 14 residues. The CDR3, as DNA: TGCAGCGGGAGGGGACAAAACTTCTACAATGAGCAGTTCTTC. It is translated as CSGRGQNFYNEQFF.

This clone was found once. The chain recombines TRBV6-1 with TRBJ1-1; perhaps TRBD1 as D (5 bases). Germline V gene data show CDR1 as MNHNS and CDR2 as SASEGT. The V end was cut by 6 bases, the J end by 4 bases, with 6 bases between. The CDR3 is made up of 11 amino acids. CDR3 DNA: TGTGCCAGCAGCGGGGGCACTGAAGCTTTCTTT. Translation gives CASSGGTEAFF.

The chain couples TRBV7-9 to TRBJ2-1; 10 nucleotides agree with TRBD2. V shed 1 base and J 6 bases; nucleotides not matched to a gene: 9. Germline loops: CDR1 SEHNR, CDR2 FQNEAQ (reference sequence). The length of the CDR3 is 17 residues. CDR3 sequence (DNA): TGTGCCAGCAGCTTAGGGTCGCTAGCGGGAGATCGCAATGAGCAGTTCTTC. It specifies CASSLGSLAGDRNEQFF.

The CDR3 sequence is CASSLRGNSRSTEAFF. The CDR3 DNA is TGTGCCAGCAGCTTAAGGGGGAATTCCAGAAGCACTGAAGCTTTCTTT. J is TRBJ1-1 and V is TRBV7-8, with D possibly being TRBD1 (6 bases). The CDR3 runs 16 residues. The V gene lost 2 bases and the J gene lost 4 bases, with 17 bases spanning the gap. Germline V gene data show CDR1 as SGHVS and CDR2 as FQNEAQ.